What follows describes a single TCR beta chain. This record comes from a study of T cell responses to AZD1222 COVID-19 vaccine. The method was immunoSEQ multiplex PCR; TCRdb's version includes in-frame clones alone and lacks a portion of them. The table has under 150,000 clones, 75% to 90% seen once; the top ten hold 1.6%. The germline gives CDR1 SNHLY, CDR2 FYNNEI. The CDR3 runs 13 residues. Trimming removed 6 bases at V and 6 bases at J, with 14 bases between. The receptor was derived from an adult who received the AZD1222 COVID-19 vaccine. Sequencing was performed on peripheral blood, taken 28 days after the second AZD1222 dose. The V call is TRBV2, the J call TRBJ1-1; no definite D call. This CDR3 is CASRTGVYAEAFF. The DNA for the CDR3 is TGTGCCAGCAGGACCGGGGTTTACGCTGAAGCTTTCTTT.